This TCR beta chain was observed in a study of OX40 agonist ivuxolimab in advanced cancers. Overall study context: Anti-PD-1, anti-PD-L1 or anti-CTLA-4 therapy given earlier was allowed, and around 40% had some.

A note on this clone: Its specificity is not known.

Notes on the study in general: In the expanded peripheral T cells, antigen specificity was never determined. More expanded clones were found, on average, in CD8+ than in CD4+ T cells.

CDR1 is SGHRS, CDR2 YFSETQ, per germline. CDR3 length: 15 residues. V was pared by 0 bases and J by 2 bases, with 9 bases between. The repertoire was sequenced with immunoSEQ multiplex PCR; TCRdb's copy has only in-frame clones and lacks some. The data hold some 100,000 clones, with 90% observed a single time. The chain recombines TRBV5-1 with TRBJ1-3; maybe TRBD1 (5 bases). This clonotype was sampled from an adult with an advanced solid tumor such as melanoma, head and neck, liver or kidney cancer. The sample here was CD4+ or CD8+ T cells sorted from blood, taken in a trial of the OX40 agonist ivuxolimab. The CDR3: CASSLATGAGNTIYF. The CDR3 region has the DNA TGCGCCAGCAGCTTGGCCACGGGGGCTGGAAACACCATATATTTT.